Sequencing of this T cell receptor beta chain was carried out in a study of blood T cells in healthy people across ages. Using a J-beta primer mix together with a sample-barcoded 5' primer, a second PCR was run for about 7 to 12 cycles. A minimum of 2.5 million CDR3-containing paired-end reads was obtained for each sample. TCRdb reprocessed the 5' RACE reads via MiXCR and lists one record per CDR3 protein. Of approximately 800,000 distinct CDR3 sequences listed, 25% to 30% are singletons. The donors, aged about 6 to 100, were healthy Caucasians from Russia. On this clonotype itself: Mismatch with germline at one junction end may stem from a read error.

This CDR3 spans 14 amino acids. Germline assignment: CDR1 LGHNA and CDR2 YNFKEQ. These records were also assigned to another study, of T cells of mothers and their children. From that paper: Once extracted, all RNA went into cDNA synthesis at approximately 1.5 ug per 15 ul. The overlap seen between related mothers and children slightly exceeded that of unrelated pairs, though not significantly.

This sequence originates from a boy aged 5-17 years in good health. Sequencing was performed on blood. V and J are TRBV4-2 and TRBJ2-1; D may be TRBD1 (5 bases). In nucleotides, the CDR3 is TGTGCCAGCAACCAAGAAACCCAGGGCGATGAGCAGTTCTTC. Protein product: CASNQETQGDEQFF.